This T cell receptor (beta chain) was identified in a study of blood T cell repertoires in COVID-19. About the research overall: Acute-phase and convalescent COVID-19 samples originated in the United States, Italy and Spain. In each case, the material was cDNA or gDNA derived from T cells, B-cell-depleted T cells, or PBMCs.

In the original analysis: Amplification of reference gene primers provided the estimated nucleated cell counts. Assay used: immunoSEQ multiplex PCR; TCRdb lists only in-frame clones, some missing. V, J and clone size are those of that table, while D and trimming were read from the DNA. The repertoire holds 35,000 to 55,000 clones, with 75% to 90% as singletons. The CDR3 has 15 amino acids. The V and J ends lost 4 bases and 1 base respectively, with 11 bases between them. CDR1 is LNHDA and CDR2 is SQIVND in the germline V gene (reference sequence). The source is a human donor in a cohort sampled during active COVID-19. This chain joins TRBV19 and TRBJ1-5; D ambiguous. Input material: peripheral blood. The chain's CDR3 is CASSREPGSNQPQHF. The CDR3 nucleotides read TGTGCCAGTAGTAGGGAGCCGGGAAGCAATCAGCCCCAGCATTTT.